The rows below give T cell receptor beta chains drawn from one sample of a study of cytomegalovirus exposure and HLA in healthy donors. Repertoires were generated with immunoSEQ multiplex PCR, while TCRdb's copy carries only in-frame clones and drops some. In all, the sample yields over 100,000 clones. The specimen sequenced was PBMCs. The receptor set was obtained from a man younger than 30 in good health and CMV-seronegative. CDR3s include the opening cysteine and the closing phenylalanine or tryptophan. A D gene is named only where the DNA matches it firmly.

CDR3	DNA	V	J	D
CASREEGETQYF	TGCGCCAGCAGAGAGGAGGGCGAAACGCAGTATTTT	TRBV4-1	TRBJ2-3	.
CASSRSGSLNEQFF	TGTGCCAGCTCACGTAGCGGGAGTCTTAATGAGCAGTTCTTC	TRBV27	TRBJ2-1	TRBD2
CASSQEFVQGGMNTEAFF	TGTGCCAGCAGCCAAGAATTCGTCCAGGGGGGAATGAACACTGAAGCTTTCTTT	TRBV14	TRBJ1-1	TRBD1
CASSLFNRGIYGYIF	TGTGCCAGCAGCTTGTTCAACCGGGGAATCTATGGCTACATCTTC	TRBV5-5	TRBJ1-2	.
CASSFTTAYGYTF	TGTGCCAGCAGCTTCACGACAGCCTATGGCTACACCTTC	TRBV11-2	TRBJ1-2	.
CASSARPSGHYNEQFF	TGTGCCAGCAGCGCCCGACCGAGCGGGCACTACAATGAGCAGTTCTTC	TRBV9	TRBJ2-1	.
CASSQEGQRLSSYNEQFF	TGTGCCAGCAGCCAAGAAGGTCAGCGGTTGAGCTCCTACAATGAGCAGTTCTTC	TRBV4-2	TRBJ2-1	.
CASGLGQGMVSPSYF	TGTGCCAGCGGCCTAGGACAGGGGATGGTCAGCCCATCGTATTTT	TRBV5-8	TRBJ2-3	TRBD1
CASSTQGAEQFF	TGTGCCAGCAGCACACAGGGGGCTGAGCAGTTCTTC	TRBV7-3	TRBJ2-1	TRBD1
CASSEIRGTQPQHF	TGTGCCAGCAGTGAAATCCGGGGAACTCAGCCCCAGCATTTT	TRBV6-1	TRBJ1-5	.
CASSYAGGPTDTQYF	TGTGCCAGCAGTTACGCGGGAGGCCCCACAGATACGCAGTATTTT	TRBV6-5	TRBJ2-3	TRBD2
CASSAPLAGGDNEQFF	TGTGCCAGCAGCGCCCCTTTAGCGGGAGGGGACAATGAGCAGTTCTTC	TRBV9	TRBJ2-1	TRBD2
CAIPGDIHKNIQYF	TGTGCCATCCCAGGGGACATACACAAAAACATTCAGTACTTC	TRBV11-3	TRBJ2-4	.
CASSIGATVPGYTF	TGTGCCAGTAGTATAGGAGCCACGGTCCCTGGCTACACCTTC	TRBV19	TRBJ1-2	.
CASSPLPQETQYF	TGTGCCAGCAGCCCCCTCCCCCAAGAGACCCAGTACTTC	TRBV7-6	TRBJ2-5	.
CASSFPQGVSHTIYF	TGTGCCAGCAGCTTTCCACAGGGGGTCAGTCACACCATATATTTT	TRBV7-3	TRBJ1-3	TRBD1
CAISENIKNYEQYF	TGTGCCATCAGTGAGAACATCAAGAACTACGAGCAGTACTTC	TRBV10-3	TRBJ2-7	.
CASSGGEGGRPYEQYF	TGTGCCAGCAGTGGGGGTGAGGGGGGGCGCCCCTACGAGCAGTACTTC	TRBV6-1	TRBJ2-7	.
CAISEYGQGEGAFF	TGTGCCATCAGTGAGTATGGACAGGGGGAAGGAGCTTTCTTT	TRBV10-3	TRBJ1-1	TRBD1
CASSFGLQGAQTEAFF	TGTGCCAGCAGCTTCGGCCTTCAGGGGGCTCAGACTGAAGCTTTCTTT	TRBV7-3	TRBJ1-1	TRBD1
CASSVGSLTGDYEQYF	TGTGCCAGCAGCGTAGGATCGCTAACAGGGGACTACGAGCAGTACTTC	TRBV9	TRBJ2-7	TRBD1
CAISEGSGHAETQYF	TGTGCCATCAGTGAGGGCAGTGGTCACGCAGAGACCCAGTACTTC	TRBV10-3	TRBJ2-5	.